These 11 T cell receptor beta chains share one sample of origin, sequenced in a study of blood T cell repertoires in COVID-19. Assay used: immunoSEQ multiplex PCR; TCRdb lists only in-frame clones, some missing. This sample yields around 100,000 clones, of which around 90% are seen a single time; about 5% belongs to the top ten. Sample: peripheral blood. The receptor set was obtained from a human donor in a cohort sampled during active COVID-19.

This chain connects TRBV7-2 to TRBJ2-1; D may be TRBD1 (5 bases). Germline lookup yields CDR1 SGHTA and CDR2 FQGNSA. This CDR3 spans 13 amino acids. Trimming removed 7 bases from V and 15 bases from J, with 22 bases in between. DNA of the CDR3: TGTGCCAGCACCGAGAATTCGGTCAGGGATCCGTTCTTC. Translated: CASTENSVRDPFF. The whole variable domain, filled in from reference TRBV7-2 and TRBJ2-1, reads GAGVSQSPSNKVTEKGKDVELRCDPISGHTALYWYRQSLGQGLEFLIYFQGNSAPDKSGLPSDRFSAERTGGSVSTLTIQRTQQEDSAVYLCASTENSVRDPFFGPGTRLTVL.

The CDR3 DNA reads as TGTGCCAGCAGCTCCGGGACTAGCACAGATACGCAGTATTTT. Its protein is CASSSGTSTDTQYF. The chain has TRBV7-3 and TRBJ2-3; the D gene is possibly TRBD2 (6 bases). CDR1 and CDR2 (germline): SGHTA, FQGTGA. V lost 4 bases to trimming and J lost 0 bases, with 8 bases between them. CDR3 length: 14 residues.

The chain carries TRBV27 and TRBJ1-1; perhaps TRBD1 as D (5 bases). V lost 3 bases and J 4 bases, leaving 9 bases between the germline ends. The CDR3 runs to 13 residues. From germline, CDR1 is MNHEY and CDR2 SMNVEV (reference sequence). In DNA form, the CDR3 reads TGTGCCAGCAGTTTTGGGGGGTCCACTGAAGCTTTCTTT. Translation: CASSFGGSTEAFF.

CDR3 residues: CASSPDSTGTRNTEAFF. The CDR3, as DNA: TGCGCCAGCAGCCCCGATTCGACAGGGACCAGGAACACTGAAGCTTTCTTT. The gene calls are TRBV5-1 and TRBJ1-1, with TRBD1 matching over 7 bases. The ends lost 4 bases at V and 1 base at J; junction bases unmatched: 13. The germline CDR1 and CDR2 sequences are SGHRS and YFSETQ. This CDR3 spans 17 amino acids.

The CDR3 DNA reads as TGTGCCAGTAGTATGAGACAGGGGGCCTCCTACGAGCAGTACTTC. Amino acids: CASSMRQGASYEQYF. The chain is built from TRBV19 and TRBJ2-7, with 10 bases fitting TRBD1. This CDR3 region has 15 residues. Germline values: CDR1 LNHDA, CDR2 SQIVND (reference sequence). The ends lost 3 bases at V and 0 bases at J; junction bases unmatched: 2.

The chain recombines TRBV7-9 with TRBJ2-7, with a possible D match to TRBD1 (5 bases). The CDR3 totals 13 residues. The V gene's germline CDR1 is SEHNR and CDR2 FQNEAQ (reference sequence). V was pared by 2 bases and J by 2 bases, with 7 bases between. Here the CDR3 reads CASSLRQPYEQYF. CDR3 nucleotide sequence: TGTGCCAGCAGCTTACGACAGCCCTACGAGCAGTACTTC.

V usage is TRBV4-1 and J usage is TRBJ2-7, with 8 bases matching TRBD2. The germline gives CDR1 MGHRA, CDR2 YSYEKL. The CDR3 extends over 14 amino acids. The V and J ends lost 4 bases and 7 bases, in that order; junction bases with no gene match: 9. CDR3 in amino acids: CASSPPRSGGEQYF. In nucleotides, the CDR3 is TGCGCCAGCAGCCCTCCCCGGTCGGGAGGGGAGCAGTACTTC.

This chain connects TRBV7-9 to TRBJ2-7; TRBD1 matches 9 bases. V lost 1 base, J lost 7 bases, and 8 bases stayed unmatched. The germline CDR1 and CDR2 sequences are SEHNR and FQNEAQ (reference sequence). CDR3 length: 15 residues. CDR3 in amino acids: CASSLGRTGAGEQYF. The DNA of the CDR3 is TGTGCCAGCAGCTTAGGACGGACAGGGGCGGGTGAGCAGTACTTC.

The V and J genes are TRBV5-6 and TRBJ2-6; TRBD2 is a possible D gene (6 bases). The V and J ends lost 1 base and 3 bases respectively, with 17 bases between them. Germline V gene sequence: CDR1 SGHDT, CDR2 YYEEEE. This CDR3 is 18 amino acids long. In DNA, the CDR3 is TGTGCCAGCAGCTTGCGTAGAGGGGAGGTACGTGGGGCCAACGTCCTGACTTTC. This encodes CASSLRRGEVRGANVLTF.

V usage is TRBV7-8 and J usage is TRBJ2-5; perhaps TRBD1 as D (5 bases). Germline V lookup: CDR1 SGHVS, CDR2 FQNEAQ. Between the trimmed V and J ends, which lost 5 bases and 4 bases, there was a span of 17 bases. This CDR3 region has 15 residues. CDR3 coding DNA: TGTGCCAGCAGCGCGCGACCAGGGTGGGGAGAGACCCAGTACTTC. It translates to CASSARPGWGETQYF.

The chain recombines TRBV7-3 with TRBJ2-1; a weak D match, TRBD1 (6 bases). In germline, CDR1 is SGHTA, CDR2 FQGTGA. This CDR3 spans 13 amino acids. With 3 bases removed from V and 5 bases from J, the gap between germline ends came to 8 bases. Here the CDR3 reads CASSFTGNNEQFF. The CDR3 DNA sequence: TGTGCCAGCAGCTTCACAGGGAACAATGAGCAGTTCTTC.